This TCR beta chain was identified in a study of yellow fever vaccine responses in identical twins. Notes on the study in general: After vaccination, twins' T cell response reportedly seemed partly convergent, partly personalized.

As concerns this clonotype: Its antigen is undetermined.

TCRdb analysed the RT-PCR reads with MiXCR anew, one entry per CDR3 protein. The sample gives about 720 distinct CDR3 sequences, about 93% of which show up once; about 4.7% is in the top ten. The CDR3 has 14 residues. V lost 2 bases and J 7 bases, leaving 15 bases between the germline ends. Germline V gives CDR1 SGHAT, CDR2 FQNNGV. The chain links TRBV11-2 to TRBJ2-7, with D perhaps given as TRBD1 or TRBD2 (6 bases each). The TCR originated in a woman under 30 who received the yellow fever vaccine. The sample was T cells from blood (PBMCs), unsorted or a sorted subset (not recorded which), taken before or after yellow fever vaccination (not recorded which). In DNA, the CDR3 is TGTGCCAGCAGCTTATATCCGGGGGCGGGAGAGCAGTACTTC. Amino acids: CASSLYPGAGEQYF.